A single sample is the source of the 10 T cell receptor beta chains below, sequenced in a study of OX40 agonist ivuxolimab in advanced cancers. Clones were sequenced by immunoSEQ multiplex PCR, and TCRdb holds only the in-frame ones, with some missing. This sample has about 43,000 clones; around 87% occur once, and the top ten carry about a third. The starting material was CD4+ or CD8+ T cells sorted from blood, obtained in a trial of the OX40 agonist ivuxolimab. Receptors were obtained from an adult with an advanced solid tumor such as melanoma, head and neck, liver or kidney cancer.

The chain is built from TRBV9 and TRBJ2-2; 7 positions agree with TRBD1. Germline V gene data show CDR1 as SGDLS and CDR2 as YYNGEE. V was pared by 0 bases and J by 4 bases, with 6 bases of the junction left unmatched. The CDR3 spans 16 residues. In DNA, the CDR3 is TGTGCCAGCAGCGTAGAGGGACAGTTGGGCACCGGGGAGCTGTTTTTT. Residues: CASSVEGQLGTGELFF. Full variable domain (rest looked up from reference TRBV9 and TRBJ2-2): DSGVTQTPKHLITATGQRVTLRCSPRSGDLSVYWYQQSLDQGLQFLIQYYNGEERAKGNILERFSAQQFPDLHSELNLSSLELGDSALYFCASSVEGQLGTGELFFGEGSRLTVL.

This clone showed up just a few times. The chain carries TRBV21-1 and TRBJ2-1; TRBD2, the table's D call, was not compared with the DNA. TRBV21-1 is recorded as a pseudogene. The CDR3 is 17 amino acids. CDR3 in DNA: TGTGCCAGCACCCTTTCGATAGCGGGGGGGCCAAGCAATGAGCAGTTCTTC. Encoded protein: CASTLSIAGGPSNEQFF.

V gene TRBV9 combines with J gene TRBJ2-1, with D maybe TRBD2 (5 bases). The germline V gene has CDR1 SGDLS and CDR2 YYNGEE. V was shortened by 0 bases and J by 10 bases, with 11 bases between the two germline ends. The CDR3 loop spans 13 amino acids. The CDR3 DNA reads as TGTGCCAGCAGCGTAGTTGAGGGCGCCGAGCAGTTCTTC. It codes for CASSVVEGAEQFF. Supplemented by reference TRBV9 and TRBJ2-1, the full variable domain reads DSGVTQTPKHLITATGQRVTLRCSPRSGDLSVYWYQQSLDQGLQFLIQYYNGEERAKGNILERFSAQQFPDLHSELNLSSLELGDSALYFCASSVVEGAEQFFGPGTRLTVL.

V gene TRBV5-4 combines with J gene TRBJ1-5, with TRBD1 identical over 7 bases. CDR3 length equals 14 residues. Germline values: CDR1 SGHNT, CDR2 YYREEE (reference sequence). V was clipped by 3 bases and J by 7 bases; unmatched bases: 7. CDR3 loop: CASSSQGVGQPQHF. CDR3 bases: TGTGCCAGCAGCTCCCAGGGGGTAGGACAGCCCCAGCATTTT.

The chain uses TRBV18 and TRBJ2-5; possible D gene TRBD1, 6 bases. Trimming shortened V by 6 bases and J by 1 base, and 9 bases separated the two germline ends. In germline, CDR1 is KGHSH, CDR2 LQKENI. The CDR3 has 13 residues. CDR3 protein: CASSLDSQETQYF. The CDR3 DNA is TGTGCCAGCTCGTTGGACAGCCAAGAGACCCAGTACTTC.

This sequence joins TRBV7-3 and TRBJ2-1, with no clear D. Germline V CDR1 and CDR2: SGHTA, FQGTGA. Trimming cost V 2 bases and J 15 bases, with 8 bases left between them. The CDR3 extends over 10 amino acids. CDR3 loop: CASSLLFRFF. CDR3 nucleotides: TGTGCCAGCAGCTTACTTTTTCGGTTCTTC.

The chain uses TRBV7-2 and TRBJ2-3, with 10 bases matching TRBD2. V gave up 10 bases and J gave up 8 bases; unmatched junction bases: 6. The CDR3 spans 12 residues. Germline V gene lookup returns CDR1 SGHTA and CDR2 FQGNSA. The CDR3 DNA reads TGTGCCACTAGCGGGGGAGGGGGTACGCAGTATTTT. Its translation is CATSGGGGTQYF.

This clone was seen just once. The chain carries TRBV18 and TRBJ1-1, with 7 bases that match TRBD1. J lost 7 bases, V lost 3 bases, and 5 bases had no gene match. The CDR3 length is 13 residues. Germline CDR1 reads KGHSH; CDR2 reads LQKENI. The CDR3 sequence: CASSPGTDREAFF. In nucleotides, the CDR3 is TGTGCCAGCTCACCCGGGACAGACCGTGAAGCTTTCTTT. Full variable domain (rest looked up from reference TRBV18 and TRBJ1-1): NAGVMQNPRHLVRRRGQEARLRCSPMKGHSHVYWYRQLPEEGLKFMVYLQKENIIDESGMPKERFSAEFPKEGPSILRIQQVVRGDSAAYFCASSPGTDREAFFGQGTRLTVV.

This sequence joins TRBV5-1 and TRBJ2-3; D not resolved. Germline CDR1 SGHRS, CDR2 YFSETQ. The V and J ends lost 5 bases and 0 bases respectively, with 7 bases between them. CDR3 size: 13 residues. CDR3 residues: CASRVGSTDTQYF. The CDR3 DNA sequence: TGCGCCAGCAGGGTGGGGAGCACAGATACGCAGTATTTT.

The gene calls are TRBV9 and TRBJ1-1; TRBD1 matches at 7 bases. Unmatched junction bases numbered 6, after V lost 3 bases and J lost 1 base. Germline V gene lookup returns CDR1 SGDLS and CDR2 YYNGEE. This CDR3 region has 15 residues. The CDR3 is CASSERDRGNTEAFF. CDR3 sequence (DNA): TGTGCCAGCAGCGAAAGGGACAGAGGGAACACTGAAGCTTTCTTT.